Shown below are 23 T cell receptor beta chains from a single sample sequenced in a study of PD-1 and CTLA-4 blockade in melanoma. Produced via immunoSEQ multiplex PCR; TCRdb's table is partial and in-frame only. The data show some 11,000 clones, with roughly four fifths seen just once and roughly a third held by the top ten. This sample comprised CD8+ T cells from peripheral blood, obtained from a patient given anti-PD-1 treatment. The receptors shown here come from a human donor with melanoma.

V usage is TRBV11-3 and J usage is TRBJ2-7; unclear D gene. CDR3 size: 15 residues. The germline V gene encodes CDR1 SGHNT and CDR2 YENEEA. Trimming stripped 4 bases from V and 0 bases from J, with 13 bases between. CDR3 nucleotides: TGTGCCAGCAGCTCGACCCACCTATTCTCCTACGAGCAGTACTTC. The encoded protein is CASSSTHLFSYEQYF.

This chain links TRBV5-4 with TRBJ2-7, with 12 bases identical to TRBD2. The CDR3 has 15 residues. J lost 5 bases, V lost 4 bases, and 7 bases had no gene match. Looked up from germline, CDR1 is SGHNT and CDR2 is YYREEE (reference sequence). CDR3: CASSPRLAGVDEQYF. CDR3 nucleotides: TGTGCCAGCAGCCCGCGACTAGCGGGAGTGGACGAGCAGTACTTC.

V usage is TRBV13 and J usage is TRBJ1-3, with TRBD1 matching over 9 bases. The CDR3 extends over 16 amino acids. Germline lookup yields CDR1 PRHDT and CDR2 FYEKMQ (reference sequence). Trimming took 5 bases from V and 0 from J; bases not matched to a gene: 5. The CDR3 nucleotides read TGTGCCAGCAGCCCGGGACAGGGCTACTCTGGAAACACCATATATTTT. Amino acids: CASSPGQGYSGNTIYF. Based on the CDR3 plus reference TRBV13 and TRBJ1-3, the full variable domain is AAGVIQSPRHLIKEKRETATLKCYPIPRHDTVYWYQQGPGQDPQFLISFYEKMQSDKGSIPDRFSAQQFSDYHSELNMSSLELGDSALYFCASSPGQGYSGNTIYFGEGSWLTVV.

V gene TRBV5-5 combines with J gene TRBJ2-2; no clear D. This CDR3 spans 14 amino acids. The germline gives CDR1 SGHKS, CDR2 YYEKEE (reference sequence). The V gene lost 2 bases and the J gene lost 4 bases, with 9 bases spanning the gap. CDR3 nucleotide sequence: TGTGCCAGCAGCTTTATAACGGGCACCGGGGAGCTGTTTTTT. Protein product: CASSFITGTGELFF.

A few counts support this clone. The chain joins TRBV5-6 to TRBJ1-5; no clear D gene. Germline loops: CDR1 SGHDT, CDR2 YYEEEE. V dropped 1 base and J dropped 2 bases, with 13 bases sitting between them. The CDR3 loop spans 16 amino acids. In nucleotides, the CDR3 is TGTGCCAGCAGCTTGTTAGGGATGTCAGGCAATCAGCCCCAGCATTTT. It codes for CASSLLGMSGNQPQHF.

This clone was counted a single time. DNA of the CDR3: TGTGCCTCCGAGGGGGCAAGCGCCGGGGAGCTGTTTTTT. It yields the protein CASEGASAGELFF. The V and J genes are TRBV6-5 and TRBJ2-2; 7 bases agree with TRBD1. This CDR3 comprises 13 residues. Per germline, CDR1 MNHEY and CDR2 SVGAGI. V shed 11 bases, J shed 6 bases, and the junction held 9 bases outside the gene matches.

The V and J genes are TRBV6-2 or TRBV6-3 and TRBJ1-2, with 7 bases fitting TRBD1. CDR3 length: 16 residues. From germline, CDR1 is MNHEY and CDR2 SVGEGT. The V and J ends lost 5 bases and 1 base, in that order; junction bases with no gene match: 10. The CDR3 protein is CASSKGQHPLNYGYTF. In DNA form, the CDR3 reads TGTGCCAGCAGTAAGGGACAGCACCCTCTTAACTATGGCTACACCTTC.

This clone was counted once. The genes are TRBV12-3 or TRBV12-4 and TRBJ1-1, with a possible D match to TRBD1 (5 bases). The CDR3 loop spans 13 amino acids. V dropped 6 bases and J dropped 4 bases, with 12 bases sitting between them. CDR3 nucleotides: TGTGCCAGCAGCCCTGTGAGGGGCACTGAAGCTTTCTTT. Translated: CASSPVRGTEAFF.

V gene TRBV30 combines with J gene TRBJ2-2; the match to TRBD2 covers 14 bases. The CDR3 loop spans 15 amino acids. The J segment lost 4 bases and the V segment lost 8 bases, leaving 6 bases of the junction unmatched. Germline CDR1 is GTSNPN and CDR2 is SVGIG (reference sequence). CDR3 nucleotides: TGTGCCCAGACGGGACTAGCGGGAGTCACCGGGGAGCTGTTTTTT. The encoded protein is CAQTGLAGVTGELFF.

DNA of the CDR3: TGTGCCAGCAGCTTAGGAGCAGGGACCTACGAGCAGTACTTC. Translation gives CASSLGAGTYEQYF. The chain uses TRBV11-3 and TRBJ2-7; perhaps TRBD1 as D (5 bases). The V gene's germline CDR1 is SGHNT and CDR2 YENEEA. This CDR3 is 14 amino acids long. V shed 1 base and J shed 2 bases, with 9 bases lying between them.

The chain recombines TRBV7-9 with TRBJ2-3, with D uncertain. Germline values: CDR1 SEHNR, CDR2 FQNEAQ (reference sequence). V dropped 5 bases and J dropped 0 bases, with 3 bases sitting between them. CDR3 length: 12 residues. The CDR3 sequence is CASSPSTDTQYF. For the CDR3, the DNA is TGTGCCAGCAGCCCCAGCACAGATACGCAGTATTTT.

The chain recombines TRBV30 with TRBJ1-6, with D tentatively TRBD1 (5 bases). Germline V gene lookup returns CDR1 GTSNPN and CDR2 SVGIG (reference sequence). V was cut by 0 bases and J by 4 bases, with 10 bases left in between. CDR3 length: 15 residues. The CDR3 DNA is TGTGCCTGGAGTGTTCCGGGACCTTATAATTCACCCCTCCACTTT. Protein: CAWSVPGPYNSPLHF.

This clone was detected only once. J is TRBJ1-6 and V is TRBV6-5; D gene ambiguous. The CDR3 length is 12 residues. Trimming stripped 8 bases from V and 10 bases from J, with 12 bases between. Germline lookup yields CDR1 MNHEY and CDR2 SVGAGI. This CDR3 reads CASGGKGSPLHF. The CDR3 bases are TGTGCCAGCGGAGGGAAGGGATCACCCCTCCACTTT.

This chain joins TRBV7-9 and TRBJ2-7, with 9 bases aligning to TRBD1. The CDR3 totals 14 residues. Trimming took 3 bases from V and 6 from J; bases not matched to a gene: 6. Germline V gene sequence: CDR1 SEHNR, CDR2 FQNEAQ (reference sequence). CDR3 amino acids: CASSFPGQGSEQYF. The CDR3 DNA sequence: TGTGCCAGCAGCTTCCCGGGACAGGGATCCGAGCAGTACTTC.

A few counts support this clone. Here the CDR3 reads CASSYGAGSEQYF. For the CDR3, the DNA is TGTGCCAGCAGTTACGGGGCGGGTAGCGAGCAGTACTTC. The chain couples TRBV6-5 to TRBJ2-7; D might be TRBD1 or TRBD2, each matching 5 bases. CDR3 length equals 13 residues. Germline V gene sequence: CDR1 MNHEY, CDR2 SVGAGI. V was shortened by 2 bases and J by 6 bases, with 11 bases between the two germline ends.

This sequence joins TRBV3-1 (or the pseudogene TRBV3-2) and TRBJ2-3; tentatively, D is TRBD2 (6 bases). Trimming left V 4 bases short and J 0 bases short, with 14 bases between. The CDR3 runs to 16 residues. CDR1 is LGHDT and CDR2 is YNNKEL in the germline V gene (reference sequence). DNA of the CDR3: TGTGCCAGCAGCCTTGGCGCAGGGACTAGCACAGATACGCAGTATTTT. Translated, it gives CASSLGAGTSTDTQYF.

This chain uses TRBV4-2 with TRBJ1-1, with D unresolved. The ends were cut back, 4 bases at V and 3 bases at J, with 12 bases in the middle. There are 14 residues in the CDR3. Germline V gives CDR1 LGHNA, CDR2 YNFKEQ. CDR3 amino acids: CASSRMDVDTEAFF. The CDR3 region has the DNA TGTGCCAGCAGCCGTATGGACGTGGACACTGAAGCTTTCTTT.

V usage is TRBV27 and J usage is TRBJ1-2; 7 bases agree with TRBD1. CDR3 length equals 13 residues. Germline V gives CDR1 MNHEY, CDR2 SMNVEV (reference sequence). V trimming: 5 bases; J trimming: 12 bases; junction bases outside the gene matches: 12. The CDR3 DNA sequence: TGTGCCAGCAGTCCCATGGGAGGGGGCATCGACACCTTC. This sequence encodes CASSPMGGGIDTF.

The V and J genes are TRBV27 and TRBJ2-7; a possible D gene is TRBD2 (6 bases). This CDR3 is built from 16 residues. Trimming removed 5 bases at V and 7 bases at J, with 24 bases between. Germline CDR1 and CDR2: MNHEY and SMNVEV (reference sequence). CDR3 protein: CASSIRPSLGGEEQYF. As DNA, the CDR3 is TGTGCCAGCAGTATCCGTCCATCCCTCGGAGGGGAAGAGCAGTACTTC.

This rearrangement joins TRBV5-8 to TRBJ1-5; no definite D call. The germline gives CDR1 SGHTS, CDR2 YDEGEE. Trimming left V 5 bases short and J 8 bases short, with 8 bases between. This CDR3 contains 11 residues. The CDR3 sequence: CASSPDEPQHF. The CDR3 coding sequence is TGTGCCAGCAGTCCTGATGAGCCCCAGCATTTT.

The chain employs TRBV19 and TRBJ2-5, with D possibly matching TRBD2 (6 bases). The CDR3 spans 16 residues. V lost 7 bases and J lost 4, with 22 bases in between. Germline V lookup: CDR1 LNHDA, CDR2 SQIVND (reference sequence). The CDR3 bases are TGTGCCAGTATCGGGACCGTCGGGGGACCCATAGAGACCCAGTACTTC. The encoded protein is CASIGTVGGPIETQYF.

The rearrangement links TRBV13 to TRBJ2-3; D is undetermined. Trimming left V 0 bases short and J 0 bases short, with 13 bases between. Germline lookup yields CDR1 PRHDT and CDR2 FYEKMQ (reference sequence). CDR3 length equals 17 residues. Written as DNA, the CDR3 is TGTGCCAGCAGCTTAGGGGTTGGCAGCTCTAGCACAGATACGCAGTATTTT. Residues: CASSLGVGSSSTDTQYF.

This chain links TRBV4-1 with TRBJ1-1; possible D gene TRBD1, 5 bases. This CDR3 comprises 15 residues. Trimming removed 0 bases from V and 5 bases from J, with 13 bases in between. Germline V gene sequence: CDR1 MGHRA, CDR2 YSYEKL. Written as DNA, the CDR3 is TGCGCCAGCAGCCAAGATAGGGGCGCGGGGACTGAAGCTTTCTTT. This translates into CASSQDRGAGTEAFF.